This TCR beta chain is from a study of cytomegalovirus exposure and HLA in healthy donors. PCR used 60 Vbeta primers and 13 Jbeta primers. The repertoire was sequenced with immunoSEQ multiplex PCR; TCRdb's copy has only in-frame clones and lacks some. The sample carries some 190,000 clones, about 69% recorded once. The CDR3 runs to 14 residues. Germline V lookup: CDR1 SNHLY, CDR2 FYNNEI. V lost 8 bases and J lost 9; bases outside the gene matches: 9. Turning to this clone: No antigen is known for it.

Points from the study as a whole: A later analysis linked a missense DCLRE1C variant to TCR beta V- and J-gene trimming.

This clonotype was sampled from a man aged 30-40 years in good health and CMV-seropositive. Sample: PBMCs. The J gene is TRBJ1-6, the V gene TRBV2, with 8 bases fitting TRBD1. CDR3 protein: CASWTGQTSSPLHF. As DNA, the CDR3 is TGTGCCAGCTGGACAGGGCAGACGAGTTCACCCCTCCACTTT.